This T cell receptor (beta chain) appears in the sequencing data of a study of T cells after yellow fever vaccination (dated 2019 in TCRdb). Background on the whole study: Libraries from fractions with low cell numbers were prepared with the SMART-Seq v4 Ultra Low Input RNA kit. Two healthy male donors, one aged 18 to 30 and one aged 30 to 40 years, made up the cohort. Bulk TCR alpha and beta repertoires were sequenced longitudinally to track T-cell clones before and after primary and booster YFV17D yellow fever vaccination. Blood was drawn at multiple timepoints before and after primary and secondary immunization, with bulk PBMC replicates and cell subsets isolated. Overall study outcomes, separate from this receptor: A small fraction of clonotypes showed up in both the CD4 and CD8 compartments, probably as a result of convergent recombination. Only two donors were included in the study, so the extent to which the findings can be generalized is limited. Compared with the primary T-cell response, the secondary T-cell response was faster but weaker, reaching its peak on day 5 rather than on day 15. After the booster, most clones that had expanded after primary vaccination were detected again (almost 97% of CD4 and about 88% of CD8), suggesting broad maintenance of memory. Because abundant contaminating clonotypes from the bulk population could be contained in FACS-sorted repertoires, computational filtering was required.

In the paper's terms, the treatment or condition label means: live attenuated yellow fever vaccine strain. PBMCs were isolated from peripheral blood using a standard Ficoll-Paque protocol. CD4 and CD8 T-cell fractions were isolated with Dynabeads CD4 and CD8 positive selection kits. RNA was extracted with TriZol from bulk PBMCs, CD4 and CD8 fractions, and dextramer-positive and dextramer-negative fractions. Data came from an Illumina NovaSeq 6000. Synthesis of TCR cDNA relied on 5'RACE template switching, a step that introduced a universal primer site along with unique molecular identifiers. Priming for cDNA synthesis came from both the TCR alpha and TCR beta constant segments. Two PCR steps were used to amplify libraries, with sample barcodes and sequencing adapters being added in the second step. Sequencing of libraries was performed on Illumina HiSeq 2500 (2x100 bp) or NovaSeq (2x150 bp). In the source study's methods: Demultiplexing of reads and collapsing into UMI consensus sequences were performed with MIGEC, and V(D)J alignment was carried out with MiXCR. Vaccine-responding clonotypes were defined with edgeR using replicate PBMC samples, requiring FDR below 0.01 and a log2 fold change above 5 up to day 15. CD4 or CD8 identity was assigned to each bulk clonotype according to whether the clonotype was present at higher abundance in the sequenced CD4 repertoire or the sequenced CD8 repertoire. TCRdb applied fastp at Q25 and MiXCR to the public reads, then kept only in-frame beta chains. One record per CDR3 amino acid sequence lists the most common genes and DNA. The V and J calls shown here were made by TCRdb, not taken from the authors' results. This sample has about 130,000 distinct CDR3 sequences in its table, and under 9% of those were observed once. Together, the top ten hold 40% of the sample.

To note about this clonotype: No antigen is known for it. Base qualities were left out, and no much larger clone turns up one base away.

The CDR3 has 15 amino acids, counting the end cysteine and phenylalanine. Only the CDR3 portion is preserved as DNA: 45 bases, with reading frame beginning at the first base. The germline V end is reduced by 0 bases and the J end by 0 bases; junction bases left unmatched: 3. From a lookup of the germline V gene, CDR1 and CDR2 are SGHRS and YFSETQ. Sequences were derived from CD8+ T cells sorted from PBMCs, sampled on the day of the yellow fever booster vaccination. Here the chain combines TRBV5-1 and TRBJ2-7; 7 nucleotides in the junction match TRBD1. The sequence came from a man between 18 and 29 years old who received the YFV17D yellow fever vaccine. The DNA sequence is TGCGCCAGCAGCTTGGAAGACAGGGTCTCCTACGAGCAGTACTTC. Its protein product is CASSLEDRVSYEQYF.